This record looks at one T cell receptor (beta chain) sequence and its context. What this receptor recognizes is not known. It has no much larger one-base neighbor in the sample; base qualities were not kept. Stable vitiligo was defined as no change in lesions over the previous 6 months. For classification as stable, the absence of confetti depigmentation, a clinical sign of active vitiligo, was additionally required. Patients who had been treated within the previous three months were excluded. PBMCs were isolated from heparinized blood by Ficoll density gradient centrifugation and then flash-frozen. The CDR3 covers 15 residues, taking in both the cysteine and the phenylalanine. Kept here is only the CDR3 DNA, which spans 45 bases and is read in frame from base 1. The CDR1 and CDR2 encoded by the germline V gene are SGHAT and FQNNGV. V lost 6 bases and J lost 5 bases, and the count of bases not matched to a germline gene is 13.

TCR beta chains were amplified from genomic DNA using the immunoSEQ hsTCRB kit. The immunoSEQ service sequenced the TCR beta libraries on an Illumina MiSeq instrument. Processing in the source paper ran as follows. Analysis of the repertoire data was performed with the immunoSEQ Analyzer. The table was pulled from immuneACCESS by TCRdb, which kept in-frame rearrangements only. Such tables lose some clones; where checked, under half of the loss comes from unresolved V genes, and the rest has no known cause. Clonal size and the V and J genes are those of that table, whereas D and trimming came from the DNA. The sample records about 76,000 clones, about 92% of which are singletons. Jointly, the top ten make up approximately 4.7% of the sample. The data stem from a study of resident and recirculating memory T cells in vitiligo (dated by TCRdb to between 2017 and 2018). Broadly, across the study: For TCR beta sequencing, epidermis was obtained by shave biopsy from two lesional and two nonlesional sites, and PBMCs were also collected, from each of a few stable vitiligo patients. Without any cell sorting, samples were homogenized immediately before genomic DNA was extracted using the Qiagen DNeasy Blood & Tissue Kit. Human TCR beta sequencing was used to test whether specific clones in lesional vitiligo skin differed from clones in nonlesional skin and blood. General conclusions and limits of the study: TCR sequences were not shared across biopsy sites or across patients, which suggests that different T cell clones infiltrate different lesions, a pattern described as private specificity. Overlap and correlation analysis showed no significant repertoire overlap between biopsies except for each lesion with itself, even within a single patient. Mechanistic studies in the future are needed to assess how much the detected T cell clones and the human Trm pools versus Tcm pools each contribute. No single dominant TCR clone was found, and clonality differed from one vitiligo lesion to another.

The material sequenced was blood. The sequence derives from a male donor with vitiligo. The chain links TRBV11-2 with TRBJ2-7, with 7 bases matching TRBD1. The DNA is as follows: TGTGCCAGCAGGCCCTCCGGGACAGCAACCCACGAGCAGTACTTC. Its amino acids are CASRPSGTATHEQYF.